Each of the 8 T cell receptor beta chains below was sequenced from the same sample in a study of T cells expressing NK-cell markers. TCRdb processed the 5' RACE reads again and assigns one entry to each CDR3 protein, with no DNA. The sample holds roughly 110,000 distinct CDR3 sequences. The sequencing sample was made of blood T cells: a sorted CD56 or NKG2C T cell subset, CD4+ or CD8+ T cells, or bulk PBMC T cells (not recorded which). All receptors derive from a woman aged 18 to 75 in good health.

This chain's CDR3 is CASSLGSLVDTQYF. The J gene is TRBJ2-3, the V gene TRBV5-6. The CDR3 totals 14 residues. The germline V gene encodes CDR1 SGHDT and CDR2 YYEEEE.

The chain links TRBV5-1 to TRBJ1-4. The CDR3 is 15 amino acids. CDR1 is SGHRS and CDR2 is YFSETQ in the germline V gene. The CDR3 is CASSFQGGFDEKLFF.

The CDR3 loop reads CASSFWTANTEAFF. This rearrangement joins TRBV12-3 or TRBV12-4 to TRBJ1-1; TCRdb picks TRBD1, but there is no DNA to check that call. The CDR3 has 14 residues.

The chain carries TRBV27 and TRBJ2-5; the TRBD2 assignment by TCRdb is unverifiable without DNA. CDR3 size: 16 residues. Per the germline V gene, CDR1 is MNHEY and CDR2 is SMNVEV (reference sequence). Here the CDR3 reads CASSPMGAGVGLTQYF.

This rearrangement joins TRBV5-4 to TRBJ2-1; TCRdb picks TRBD2, but there is no DNA to check that call. There are 14 residues in the CDR3. CDR1 is SGHNT, CDR2 YYREEE, per germline (reference sequence). The CDR3 sequence: CASSQLSGDNEQFF.

V gene TRBV24-1 combines with J gene TRBJ2-7. The CDR3 is made up of 13 amino acids. Germline assignment: CDR1 KGHDR and CDR2 SFDVKD. CDR3 region: CATSAVDTSEQYF.

The genes are TRBV6-1 and TRBJ2-7; as DNA is missing, the TRBD1 call by TCRdb cannot be tested. This CDR3 spans 14 amino acids. CDR1 is MNHNS, CDR2 SASEGT, per germline. The CDR3: CASSTRGGDYEQYF.

The rearrangement joins TRBV4-3 to TRBJ2-4. Germline CDR1 is LGHNA and CDR2 is YSLEER. There are 15 residues in the CDR3. Here the CDR3 reads CASSQDLASGNIQYF.